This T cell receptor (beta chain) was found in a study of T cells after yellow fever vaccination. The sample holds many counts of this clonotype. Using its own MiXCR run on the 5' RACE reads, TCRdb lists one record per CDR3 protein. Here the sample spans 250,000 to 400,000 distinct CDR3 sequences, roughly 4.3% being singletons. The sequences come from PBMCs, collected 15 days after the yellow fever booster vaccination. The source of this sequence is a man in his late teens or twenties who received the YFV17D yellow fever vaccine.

The CDR3 protein is CASRTGTFTDTQYF. In nucleotides, the CDR3 is TGTGCCAGCAGAACCGGGACCTTCACAGATACGCAGTATTTT. The chain recombines TRBV12-3 or TRBV12-4 with TRBJ2-3; TRBD1 or TRBD2 may be the D gene (5 bases each). The germline V and J ends were trimmed by 6 bases and 2 bases, with 12 bases remaining between them. The CDR3 runs to 14 residues.